Listed here are 27 T cell receptor beta chains from one sample, sequenced in a study of control samples from healthy donors and cancer patients. The table came from immunoSEQ multiplex PCR; TCRdb's copy has only in-frame clones and leaves some out. This table has about 130,000 clones, 75% to 95% appearing once. The source material was blood. The source of these receptors is a man between 18 and 29 years old in good health.

This chain uses TRBV29-1 with TRBJ2-3; D is unresolved. Trimming removed 2 bases at V and 0 bases at J, with 6 bases between. Germline CDR1 SQVTM, CDR2 ANQGSEA. The CDR3 sequence is 13 residues long. CDR3 sequence (DNA): TGCAGCGTTGAAATGGGGAGCACAGATACGCAGTATTTT. It translates to CSVEMGSTDTQYF.

This clone was recorded only once. V and J are TRBV5-1 and TRBJ2-7, with 8 bases that match TRBD1. Germline-derived CDR1 and CDR2 are SGHRS and YFSETQ. Trimming took 4 bases from V and 3 from J; bases not matched to a gene: 6. The CDR3 extends over 14 amino acids. CDR3: CASSPGDRGYEQYF. Written as DNA, the CDR3 is TGCGCCAGCAGCCCTGGCGACAGGGGCTACGAGCAGTACTTC.

The V call is TRBV24-1, the J call TRBJ2-1; possibly TRBD1 for D (6 bases). V was shortened by 2 bases and J by 4 bases, with 17 bases between the two germline ends. This CDR3 has 17 amino acids. Per germline, CDR1 KGHDR and CDR2 SFDVKD. The CDR3: CATSDSSGTLQYNEQFF. In nucleotides, the CDR3 is TGTGCCACCAGTGATTCCTCCGGGACACTGCAGTACAATGAGCAGTTCTTC.

The chain carries TRBV29-1 and TRBJ2-5; 9 bases map to TRBD1. V shed 5 bases, J shed 3 bases, and the junction held 7 bases outside the gene matches. Germline values: CDR1 SQVTM, CDR2 ANQGSEA. The CDR3 is 14 amino acids. The CDR3 DNA follows: TGCAGCGTTCCCCCGGGACAGGGTAAAGAGACCCAGTACTTC. It encodes CSVPPGQGKETQYF.

J is TRBJ2-1 and V is TRBV25-1, with D perhaps matching TRBD2 (6 bases). V gave up 6 bases and J gave up 10 bases, with 13 bases separating them. The CDR3 totals 12 residues. Per the germline V gene, CDR1 is MGHDK and CDR2 is SYGVNS. The CDR3 is CASSTAGREQFF. CDR3 bases: TGTGCCAGCAGCACTGCGGGGCGCGAGCAGTTCTTC.

The V call is TRBV7-8, the J call TRBJ2-7; D is perhaps TRBD2 (7 bases). From germline, CDR1 is SGHVS and CDR2 FQNEAQ. The V and J ends lost 6 bases and 5 bases respectively, with 11 bases between them. CDR3 length: 12 amino acids. CDR3 sequence (DNA): TGTGCCAGCAGTTGGGGGGGCCACGAGCAGTACTTC. It specifies CASSWGGHEQYF.

The chain is built from TRBV7-9 and TRBJ2-5; TRBD2 is a possible D gene (7 bases). This CDR3 spans 15 amino acids. From germline, CDR1 is SEHNR and CDR2 FQNEAQ (reference sequence). Trimming removed 0 bases at V and 2 bases at J, with 10 bases between. CDR3 sequence (DNA): TGTGCCAGCAGCTTAGCGGGGGGGGCACAAGAGACCCAGTACTTC. Translation: CASSLAGGAQETQYF.

The V gene is TRBV5-6, the J gene TRBJ2-2; D not resolved. Trimming pared 4 bases from V and 5 bases from J, leaving 3 bases between. CDR3 length: 11 residues. Germline V gene lookup returns CDR1 SGHDT and CDR2 YYEEEE. The CDR3: CASSTTGELFF. For the CDR3, the DNA is TGTGCCAGCAGCACGACCGGGGAGCTGTTTTTT.

The rearrangement links TRBV6-5 to TRBJ1-2; D gene ambiguous. This CDR3 is 12 amino acids long. V dropped 7 bases and J dropped 5 bases, with 11 bases sitting between them. The germline V gene encodes CDR1 MNHEY and CDR2 SVGAGI. The CDR3 DNA reads TGTGCCAGCAAAGACGGGATATATGGCTACACCTTC. It translates to CASKDGIYGYTF.

The chain couples TRBV7-2 to TRBJ2-2, with TRBD2 matching 8 bases. The CDR3 is 14 residues long. Trimming at V came to 5 bases and at J to 6 bases, leaving 5 bases not matched to a gene. CDR1 and CDR2 (germline): SGHTA, FQGNSA. The CDR3 nucleotides read TGTGCCAGCAGCCGGGGACTAGGGGCCGGGGAGCTGTTTTTT. This encodes CASSRGLGAGELFF. Using reference TRBV7-2 and TRBJ2-2 for the parts outside the CDR3, the full variable domain is GAGVSQSPSNKVTEKGKDVELRCDPISGHTALYWYRQSLGQGLEFLIYFQGNSAPDKSGLPSDRFSAERTGGSVSTLTIQRTQQEDSAVYLCASSRGLGAGELFFGEGSRLTVL.

The chain links TRBV5-1 to TRBJ2-2, with a tentative D call TRBD2 (6 bases). CDR3 length: 14 amino acids. Germline CDR1 reads SGHRS; CDR2 reads YFSETQ. V was cut by 6 bases and J by 5 bases, with 14 bases left in between. The CDR3 DNA sequence: TGCGCCAGCACCTGGGCGGGAACAACCGGGGAGCTGTTTTTT. Its translation is CASTWAGTTGELFF.

With regard to this clone: This CDR3 is also generated by other DNA sequences in the sample. The chain joins TRBV27 to TRBJ1-1; D not certain. The CDR3 runs 13 residues. Deletions cut 2 bases from V and 8 bases from J, with 12 bases between. CDR1 and CDR2 (germline): MNHEY, SMNVEV (reference sequence). The CDR3 coding sequence is TGTGCCAGCAGTTTACGGGTGGGCACCGAAGCTTTCTTT. As protein: CASSLRVGTEAFF.

The rearrangement joins TRBV7-9 to TRBJ1-1; D unresolved. Trimming removed 5 bases at V and 2 bases at J, with 3 bases between. Looked up from germline, CDR1 is SEHNR and CDR2 is FQNEAQ (reference sequence). The CDR3 runs to 11 residues. The CDR3 protein is CASSENTEAFF. The CDR3 nucleotides read TGTGCCAGCAGCGAAAACACTGAAGCTTTCTTT.

The chain carries TRBV5-6 and TRBJ1-2; 8 nucleotides match TRBD1. The CDR3 spans 14 residues. V dropped 6 bases and J dropped 4; count of bases not matched to a gene: 8. Germline values: CDR1 SGHDT, CDR2 YYEEEE. The CDR3 loop reads CASTPGQEFYGYTF. The CDR3 nucleotides are TGTGCCAGCACCCCGGGACAGGAGTTCTATGGCTACACCTTC. The full variable domain, its missing parts supplied by reference TRBV5-6 and TRBJ1-2, is DAGVTQSPTHLIKTRGQQVTLRCSPKSGHDTVSWYQQALGQGPQFIFQYYEEEERQRGNFPDRFSGHQFPNYSSELNVNALLLGDSALYLCASTPGQEFYGYTFGSGTRLTVV.

This chain connects TRBV11-2 to TRBJ2-1; 11 bases are a match to TRBD2. The CDR3 covers 16 residues. Germline trimming cut 1 base from V and 4 bases from J; bases unmatched to any gene: 3. Germline CDR1 SGHAT, CDR2 FQNNGV. DNA for the CDR3: TGTGCCAGCAGCTTAGTGTCTAGCGGGGGGTACAATGAGCAGTTCTTC. Residues: CASSLVSSGGYNEQFF. Filled out from reference TRBV11-2 and TRBJ2-1, the complete variable domain reads EAGVAQSPRYKIIEKRQSVAFWCNPISGHATLYWYQQILGQGPKLLIQFQNNGVVDDSQLPKDRFSAERLKGVDSTLKIQPAKLEDSAVYLCASSLVSSGGYNEQFFGPGTRLTVL.

V usage is TRBV19 and J usage is TRBJ2-1; TRBD2 agrees at 13 bases. Per germline, CDR1 LNHDA and CDR2 SQIVND (reference sequence). The CDR3 has 15 amino acids. V gave up 7 bases and J gave up 5 bases; unmatched junction bases: 5. CDR3 in DNA: TGTGCCAGTACCCTACTAGCGGGAGGGGACAATGAGCAGTTCTTC. Translated, it gives CASTLLAGGDNEQFF. The entire variable domain, with the rest obtained from reference TRBV19 and TRBJ2-1, is as follows: DGGITQSPKYLFRKEGQNVTLSCEQNLNHDAMYWYRQDPGQGLRLIYYSQIVNDFQKGDIAEGYSVSREKKESFPLTVTSAQKNPTAFYLCASTLLAGGDNEQFFGPGTRLTVL.

The chain recombines TRBV3-1 (or the pseudogene TRBV3-2) with TRBJ1-5, with 10 bases matching TRBD1. J was trimmed by 7 bases and V by 4 bases; bases with no gene match: 7. The length of the CDR3 is 15 residues. Germline V CDR1 and CDR2: LGHDT, YNNKEL (reference sequence). CDR3 bases: TGTGCCAGCAGCCGTGGACAGGGGGAGGGCCAGCCCCAGCATTTT. Translating it yields CASSRGQGEGQPQHF.

This clone was picked up one time. The rearrangement links TRBV21-1 to TRBJ2-2; TRBD1, as called in the table, went unchecked against the DNA. TRBV21-1 is shown as a pseudogene. The CDR3 covers 15 residues. The CDR3 reads CASSKETGVGGELFF. CDR3 sequence (DNA): TGTGCCAGCAGCAAAGAGACAGGGGTTGGCGGGGAGCTGTTTTTT.

Worth noting for this clone: Sequence at one end of the junction differs from germline and may be a read error. This chain connects TRBV6-1 to TRBJ2-7; D not certain. Germline CDR1 is MNHNS and CDR2 is SASEGT. The CDR3 loop spans 11 amino acids. The CDR3 spells CASSEGRPEGF. The CDR3 DNA reads as TGTGCCAGCAGTGAAGGTAGGCCAGAAGGTTTC.

The rearrangement uses TRBV5-1 and TRBJ2-1, with 12 positions matching TRBD2. The germline V gene encodes CDR1 SGHRS and CDR2 YFSETQ. With V trimmed by 2 bases and J by 7 bases, 7 bases remained unmatched. The CDR3 contains 16 residues. The CDR3 here is CASSFSSGRGMNEQFF. The DNA for the CDR3 is TGCGCCAGCAGCTTTTCTAGCGGGAGGGGTATGAATGAGCAGTTCTTC.

V is TRBV7-6 and J is TRBJ1-1, with TRBD1 as a possible D gene (5 bases). V was trimmed by 5 bases and J by 4 bases, leaving 14 bases between them. The CDR3 runs 14 residues. CDR1 SGHVS and CDR2 FNYEAQ come from the germline V gene. The CDR3 nucleotides read TGTGCCAGCAGCCCCCTGGGGCCCACCACTGAAGCTTTCTTT. This codes for CASSPLGPTTEAFF.

This chain connects TRBV27 to TRBJ2-4, with D unclear. This CDR3 spans 14 amino acids. Germline assignment: CDR1 MNHEY and CDR2 SMNVEV (reference sequence). The germline V and J ends were trimmed by 7 bases and 3 bases, with 13 bases remaining between them. The CDR3 spells CASTPTAGKNIQYF. The CDR3 nucleotides are TGTGCCAGCACCCCGACCGCAGGCAAAAACATTCAGTACTTC.

On this clone itself: Other DNA sequences in the sample encode the same CDR3. The gene calls are TRBV27 and TRBJ2-2; 9 positions match TRBD1. The germline V gene encodes CDR1 MNHEY and CDR2 SMNVEV (reference sequence). Trimming removed 6 bases from V and 1 base from J; junction bases left unmatched: 3. The CDR3 contains 15 residues. CDR3 in amino acids: CASSPGQGNTGELFF. The CDR3 DNA follows: TGTGCCAGCAGCCCGGGACAGGGGAACACCGGGGAGCTGTTTTTT.

J is TRBJ2-7 and V is TRBV28; 9 bases are a match to TRBD1. The CDR3 covers 17 residues. The germline V gene encodes CDR1 MDHEN and CDR2 SYDVKM. J lost 4 bases, V lost 4 bases, and 14 bases had no gene match. The CDR3 sequence: CASSWGYSDRGSYEQYV. CDR3 DNA sequence: TGTGCCAGCAGTTGGGGCTACTCGGACAGGGGTTCTTACGAGCAGTACGTC.

The chain combines TRBV24-1 with TRBJ2-5; D is possibly TRBD1 or TRBD2 (5 bases each). Germline-derived CDR1 and CDR2 are KGHDR and SFDVKD. Trimming removed 3 bases at V and 7 bases at J, with 11 bases between. The CDR3 contains 13 residues. The CDR3 bases are TGTGCCACCAGTGATACCGGGACCAGGACCCAGTACTTC. Protein sequence: CATSDTGTRTQYF.

This rearrangement joins TRBV3-1 (or the pseudogene TRBV3-2) to TRBJ2-5; D tentatively fits TRBD1 or TRBD2 (7 bases each). V was pared by 0 bases and J by 0 bases, with 17 bases between. The CDR3 consists of 18 residues. Per germline, CDR1 LGHDT and CDR2 YNNKEL (reference sequence). This CDR3 is CASSQDLLRGTDQETQYF. The CDR3 DNA reads as TGTGCCAGCAGCCAAGATTTATTGCGGGGGACAGACCAAGAGACCCAGTACTTC.

V usage is TRBV9 and J usage is TRBJ1-3, with D perhaps TRBD1 (5 bases). Germline V CDR1 and CDR2: SGDLS, YYNGEE. The CDR3 runs to 15 residues. Deletions cut 4 bases from V and 2 bases from J, with 13 bases between. CDR3 residues: CASSPGRGPGNTIYF. The CDR3 DNA is TGTGCCAGCAGCCCAGGGAGAGGACCTGGAAACACCATATATTTT.